This TCR beta chain was sequenced during a study of blood T cell repertoires in COVID-19. Background on the study: Donors in the United States, Italy and Spain gave samples during acute or convalescent COVID-19. Sources were T cells, B-cell-depleted T cells, or PBMCs; the material itself was cDNA or gDNA.

Sequencing was performed with immunoSEQ multiplex PCR; in TCRdb, only in-frame clones are kept and a portion is missing. The data contain 65,000 to 100,000 clones, approximately 80% of them seen just once; the ten biggest clones take up around 13%. Trimming took 5 bases from V and 5 from J; bases not matched to a gene: 8. The CDR3 consists of 14 residues. Germline CDR1 reads MDHEN; CDR2 reads SYDVKM. V usage is TRBV28 and J usage is TRBJ2-5; 7 positions agree with TRBD1. Sequenced material: peripheral blood. The TCR sequence derives from a human donor in a cohort sampled during active COVID-19. The CDR3 DNA reads TGTGCCAGCAGTGTACAGGGGATGGGGGAGACCCAGTACTTC. Translating it yields CASSVQGMGETQYF.